One and the same sample provided the 3 T cell receptor beta chains below, sequenced in a study of control samples from healthy donors and cancer patients. Only in-frame clones appear in the TCRdb table, and some are missing; sequencing was by immunoSEQ multiplex PCR. The data show 150,000 to 200,000 clones, 91% seen once. The specimen sequenced was blood. These receptors originate from a woman aged 25-40 years in good health.

The chain is built from TRBV5-1 and TRBJ2-3; 8 nucleotides line up with TRBD1. The CDR3 extends over 16 amino acids. V lost 0 bases and J lost 3; bases outside the gene matches: 6. Germline V gene data show CDR1 as SGHRS and CDR2 as YFSETQ. CDR3: CASSLAWTGRTDTQYF. The CDR3 coding sequence is TGCGCCAGCAGCTTGGCCTGGACAGGGCGTACAGATACGCAGTATTTT.

This chain joins TRBV7-9 and TRBJ2-1; D is ambiguous. The CDR3 totals 12 residues. CDR1 is SEHNR and CDR2 is FQNEAQ in the germline V gene (reference sequence). The V end lost 8 bases, the J end lost 6 bases, and 11 bases lay between the germline ends. The CDR3 DNA follows: TGTGCCAGCGGGCCCCCGAGCAATGAGCAGTTCTTC. Protein sequence: CASGPPSNEQFF. The variable domain in full, completed from reference TRBV7-9 and TRBJ2-1, reads DTGVSQNPRHKITKRGQNVTFRCDPISEHNRLYWYRQTLGQGPEFLTYFQNEAQLEKSRLLSDRFSAERPKGSFSTLEIQRTEQGDSAMYLCASGPPSNEQFFGPGTRLTVL.

In the case of this clone: The same CDR3 can be traced to other DNA sequences in this sample. The rearrangement links TRBV12-3 or TRBV12-4 to TRBJ1-2; tentative D call: TRBD1 (6 bases). The CDR3 covers 11 residues. Trimming stripped 5 bases from V and 7 bases from J, with 8 bases between. CDR3 DNA sequence: TGTGCCAGCAGTCTCAGGGGTGGCTACACCTTC. It specifies CASSLRGGYTF.